This is a list of T cell receptor beta chains from one sample in a study of blood T cell repertoires in COVID-19. The method was immunoSEQ multiplex PCR; TCRdb's version includes in-frame clones alone and lacks a portion of them. There are more than 150,000 clones in the sample; about four fifths occur only once, and more than 10% lies in the top ten. What was sequenced was peripheral blood. The receptors derive from a woman of 80 years or more with COVID-19, enrolled during active disease. Each CDR3 is given with its conserved first and last residue. Each record gives: V gene, clone size, D gene, J gene, CDR3 protein, CDR3 DNA. A D gene is named only where the DNA matches it firmly. Rows may omit the clone size; those that give it use once, few, many or a size class.

TRBV29-1,NA,TRBD2,TRBJ2-2,CSAGGSNTGELFF,TGCAGCGCCGGGGGGTCGAACACCGGGGAGCTGTTTTTT
TRBV5-6,NA,NA,TRBJ2-3,CASSFTSAGDTQYF,TGTGCCAGCAGCTTTACGTCGGCGGGAGATACGCAGTATTTT
TRBV28,NA,TRBD1,TRBJ1-2,CANEDRATQNYGYTF,TGTGCCAATGAGGACAGGGCCACACAGAACTATGGCTACACCTTC
TRBV11-3,NA,TRBD1,TRBJ1-4,CASGPGGEKLFF,TGTGCCAGCGGCCCAGGGGGTGAAAAACTGTTTTTT
TRBV2,few,TRBD1,TRBJ1-2,CASSGTGVSGYTF,TGTGCCAGCAGTGGGACAGGGGTCAGTGGCTACACCTTC
TRBV19,NA,NA,TRBJ2-5,CASSIDYAETQYF,TGTGCCAGTAGTATAGACTACGCAGAGACCCAGTACTTC
TRBV4-1,NA,NA,TRBJ2-6,CASSQVGSLQRSGANVLTF,TGCGCCAGCAGCCAAGTCGGGAGCCTCCAACGCTCTGGGGCCAACGTCCTGACTTTC
TRBV28,NA,NA,TRBJ2-7,CASSRRFTGWIPYEQYF,TGTGCCAGCAGTCGAAGATTCACAGGGTGGATACCATACGAGCAGTACTTC
TRBV5-1,NA,NA,TRBJ1-1,CASSLTDLNTEAFF,TGCGCCAGCAGCTTGACAGATTTGAACACTGAAGCTTTCTTT
TRBV12-3/TRBV12-4,NA,NA,TRBJ1-2,CASSLKGVYGYTF,TGTGCCAGCAGTTTGAAAGGGGTCTATGGCTACACCTTC
TRBV23-1,NA,TRBD1,TRBJ2-1,CASRVRSGQGAKDEQFF,TGCGCCAGCAGGGTCCGATCGGGACAGGGGGCGAAGGATGAGCAGTTCTTC
TRBV11-3,NA,TRBD1,TRBJ1-1,CASSLGDSRNTEAFF,TGTGCCAGCAGCTTAGGGGACAGCCGGAACACTGAAGCTTTCTTT
TRBV6-5,NA,NA,TRBJ1-3,CASSYSFPPSGNTIYF,TGTGCCAGCAGTTACTCTTTCCCCCCATCTGGAAACACCATATATTTT
TRBV5-1,NA,TRBD1,TRBJ2-2,CASSPGTGVIGELFF,TGCGCCAGCAGCCCCGGGACAGGGGTCATCGGGGAGCTGTTTTTT
TRBV28,NA,NA,TRBJ1-4,CASSFLDRSNEKLFF,TGTGCCAGCAGTTTTCTCGACAGGTCAAATGAAAAACTGTTTTTT
TRBV10-3,NA,TRBD2,TRBJ2-7,CAISESSSGRASSYEQYF,TGTGCCATCAGTGAGTCTTCTAGCGGGAGGGCCTCCTCCTACGAGCAGTACTTC
TRBV7-2,few,NA,TRBJ2-7,CASSLRGEVYEQYF,TGTGCCAGCAGCCTTAGAGGGGAGGTTTACGAGCAGTACTTC
TRBV18,few,NA,TRBJ2-7,CASSPRGSYEQYF,TGTGCCAGCTCACCCAGGGGCTCCTACGAGCAGTACTTC
TRBV28,NA,TRBD1,TRBJ1-1,CASSLAPWGTANTEAFF,TGTGCCAGCAGTTTGGCCCCCTGGGGGACAGCGAACACTGAAGCTTTCTTT
TRBV29-1,NA,TRBD1,TRBJ1-3,CSVERVGGSENTIYF,TGCAGCGTTGAAAGGGTAGGGGGCTCCGAGAACACCATATATTTT
TRBV11-2,NA,TRBD2,TRBJ2-3,CASSPWTSGGITDTQYF,TGTGCCAGCAGCCCCTGGACTAGCGGGGGAATCACAGATACGCAGTATTTT
TRBV18,NA,NA,TRBJ2-3,CASSPATATDTQYF,TGTGCCAGCTCACCAGCGACAGCCACAGATACGCAGTATTTT
TRBV7-2,NA,TRBD1,TRBJ1-6,CASSLATGTAYNSPLHF,TGTGCCAGCAGCTTAGCGACAGGGACTGCCTATAATTCACCCCTCCACTTT
TRBV27,NA,TRBD1,TRBJ1-2,CASSLSRTGGVYGYTF,TGTGCCAGCAGTTTATCCCGCACAGGGGGCGTCTATGGCTACACCTTC
TRBV6-1,NA,NA,TRBJ1-2,CASSENRVRGYGYTF,TGTGCCAGCAGTGAAAACCGGGTCAGAGGCTATGGCTACACCTTC
TRBV18,NA,TRBD2,TRBJ2-7,CASSPGTRFYEQYF,TGTGCCAGCTCACCTGGGACTAGATTTTACGAGCAGTACTTC
TRBV7-9,NA,NA,TRBJ1-3,CASSLARTGGGTTIYF,TGTGCCAGCAGCTTAGCGAGGACGGGCGGAGGTACCACCATATATTTT
TRBV2,NA,NA,TRBJ2-2,CASNVLDTGELFF,TGTGCCAGCAACGTTCTAGACACCGGGGAGCTGTTTTTT
TRBV19,few,TRBD1,TRBJ1-1,CASSKGTENTEAFF,TGTGCCAGTAGTAAAGGGACAGAGAACACTGAAGCTTTCTTT
TRBV2,NA,TRBD1,TRBJ1-1,CASKDRAGTEAFF,TGTGCCAGCAAGGACAGGGCCGGAACTGAAGCTTTCTTT
TRBV5-6,NA,NA,TRBJ2-7,CASSLQYSYEQYF,TGTGCCAGCAGTTTACAGTACTCCTACGAGCAGTACTTC
TRBV14,few,TRBD1,TRBJ1-2,CASSQDWGTGNYGYTF,TGTGCCAGCAGCCAAGATTGGGGGACAGGGAACTATGGCTACACCTTC
TRBV7-8,NA,NA,TRBJ1-6,CASSLGGPYYNSPLHF,TGTGCCAGCAGCTTAGGTGGGCCCTACTATAATTCACCCCTCCACTTT
TRBV18,NA,TRBD2,TRBJ2-2,CASSPRLAGPAGELFF,TGTGCCAGCTCACCGCGACTAGCGGGACCAGCCGGGGAGCTGTTTTTT
TRBV7-2,once,NA,TRBJ2-3,CASSPLASTDTQYF,TGTGCCAGCAGCCCGCTGGCTAGCACAGATACGCAGTATTTT
TRBV7-9,few,TRBD1,TRBJ1-2,CASSSGMDRANYGYTF,TGTGCCAGCAGCTCGGGTATGGACAGGGCAAACTATGGCTACACCTTC
TRBV2,NA,NA,TRBJ2-1,CASGGMTDNEQFF,TGTGCCAGCGGGGGCATGACAGACAATGAGCAGTTCTTC
TRBV4-3,NA,NA,TRBJ1-5,CASSQRRPPTDQPQHF,TGCGCCAGCAGCCAAAGGCGGCCCCCAACGGATCAGCCCCAGCATTTT
TRBV10-3,NA,NA,TRBJ1-4,CAISELQGQDEKLFF,TGTGCCATCAGTGAGCTCCAGGGGCAGGATGAAAAACTGTTTTTT
TRBV10-1,once,NA,TRBJ1-1,CASRPAARGATNTEAFF,TGCGCCAGCAGACCCGCGGCCCGGGGGGCAACAAACACTGAAGCTTTCTTT
TRBV6-6,NA,TRBD2,TRBJ2-1,CASRIAGGPDEQFF,TGTGCCAGCAGAATAGCGGGGGGGCCGGATGAGCAGTTCTTC
TRBV15,NA,TRBD1,TRBJ2-1,CATGTGKVNLFF,TGTGCCACCGGGACAGGGAAAGTAAATCTGTTCTTC
TRBV20-1,NA,NA,TRBJ1-3,CSASPGAGNTIYF,TGCAGTGCTAGTCCGGGGGCTGGAAACACCATATATTTT
TRBV5-1,NA,TRBD1,TRBJ2-2,CASRTGQGSGELFF,TGCGCCAGCAGAACGGGACAGGGGTCCGGGGAGCTGTTTTTT
TRBV15,NA,NA,TRBJ2-1,CATSREAAYNEQFF,TGTGCCACCAGCAGAGAGGCAGCCTACAATGAGCAGTTCTTC
TRBV4-3,NA,TRBD1,TRBJ1-5,CASSRTGDRDQPQHF,TGCGCCAGCAGCCGGACCGGGGACAGGGACCAGCCCCAGCATTTT
TRBV2,few,TRBD2,TRBJ2-3,CASLAGVASSTDTQYF,TGTGCCAGCCTAGCGGGAGTTGCCTCTAGCACAGATACGCAGTATTTT
TRBV2,NA,NA,TRBJ2-7,CASSESRVDEQYF,TGTGCCAGCAGTGAATCCAGGGTAGACGAGCAGTACTTC
TRBV19,NA,TRBD1,TRBJ1-5,CASSILRGQGNQPQHF,TGTGCCAGTAGTATATTAAGGGGGCAGGGCAATCAGCCCCAGCATTTT
TRBV10-3,NA,NA,TRBJ1-1,CAISEVLEGAFF,TGTGCCATCAGTGAAGTCCTGGAGGGAGCTTTCTTT